This T cell receptor (beta chain) was retrieved from a study of regulatory and conventional T cells in RAG deficiency. Study-wide points: Shannon entropy was markedly lower and Simpson indices higher in RAG-deficient patients than control T-cell subsets. Patient subsets had shorter CDR3s; Omenn Treg-Tconv overlap exceeded 75%. Treg unique TCR beta sequences were approximately 99-fold fewer in Omenn syndrome and CID/AS patients than controls.

Points on this clone: Its antigen is still unknown.

The sorted regulatory T cells were CD4+, CD25-high and CD127-low, with genomic DNA sequenced. J lost 5 bases, V lost 4 bases, and 10 bases had no gene match. Looked up from germline, CDR1 is SGHRS and CDR2 is YFSETQ. The CDR3 length is 17 residues. Only in-frame clones appear in the TCRdb table, and some are missing; sequencing was by immunoSEQ multiplex PCR. Altogether roughly 11,000 clones are present, approximately 93% being singletons, with the ten largest covering roughly 1.5%. The data also belong to a second study, concerning regulatory T cells. That investigation notes: The PCR used 52 TRBV and 13 TRBJ primers. In patients, unique TRB V-J pairs were restricted and V/J usage skewed, especially in Tregs.

This chain connects TRBV5-1 to TRBJ2-1; 12 bases agree with TRBD2. The source of this sequence is a human donor in good health. Sequenced input: CD127- CD25+ CD4+ Tregs sorted from blood. The CDR3: CASSHGLAGTPHNEQFF. The CDR3 DNA sequence: TGCGCCAGCAGCCACGGACTAGCGGGGACACCCCACAATGAGCAGTTCTTC.